Sequencing of this T cell receptor beta chain was carried out in a study of blood T cell repertoires in COVID-19. Study information: The United States, Italy and Spain were the sources of the acute and convalescent COVID-19 samples. The cDNA or gDNA used as material had been derived from T cells, B-cell-depleted T cells, or PBMCs.

The CDR3 contains 14 residues. Germline-derived CDR1 and CDR2 are LNHNV and YYDKDF (reference sequence). V lost 8 bases, J lost 5 bases, and 9 bases stayed unmatched. Original analysis: By means of reference gene primer amplification, nucleated cell counts were estimated. Measured with immunoSEQ multiplex PCR; TCRdb has only the in-frame clones, and not every one. That table supplies the V and J calls and clone size; D and trimming were determined from the DNA. The profile shows under 300,000 clones, approximately 85% of them singletons. Only one count was recorded for this clone. The rearrangement joins TRBV15 to TRBJ2-5; TRBD2 aligns across 9 bases. The clonotype was recovered from a woman aged 70-85 years with acute or convalescent COVID-19. Sequencing was performed on peripheral blood. The CDR3 sequence is CATALAGAQETQYF. In DNA form, the CDR3 reads TGTGCCACCGCTTTAGCGGGGGCGCAGGAGACCCAGTACTTC.